The 18 T cell receptor beta chains below all came from one sample that was sequenced in a study of Ad26.COV2.S vaccination and SARS-CoV-2 variants. Libraries were prepared by immunoSEQ multiplex PCR; TCRdb keeps only in-frame clonotypes and omits some of them. Here the sample spans some 180,000 clones, around 90% being singletons. The starting material was peripheral blood, obtained after recovery from COVID-19. These receptors all come from a human donor who had recovered from COVID-19.

The chain joins TRBV6-6 to TRBJ1-2, with TRBD1 matching 9 bases. The V segment lost 2 bases and the J segment 3 bases; nucleotides outside the gene matches: 7. Per germline, CDR1 MNHNY and CDR2 SVGAGI (reference sequence). The CDR3 sequence is 16 residues long. The chain's CDR3 is CASSYPSTGGDYGYTF. The CDR3 bases are TGTGCCAGCAGTTACCCCTCGACAGGGGGGGACTATGGCTACACCTTC.

This chain links TRBV12-3 or TRBV12-4 with TRBJ2-1; no clear D gene. Deletions cut 5 bases from V and 8 bases from J, with 7 bases between. This CDR3 has 11 amino acids. CDR3 amino acids: CASSTLDEQFF. In nucleotides, the CDR3 is TGTGCCAGCAGTACCCTGGATGAGCAGTTCTTC.

V gene TRBV5-8 combines with J gene TRBJ2-2; no firm D call. The germline CDR1 and CDR2 sequences are SGHTS and YDEGEE. Trimming stripped 2 bases from V and 4 bases from J, with 12 bases between. CDR3 length equals 15 residues. CDR3 protein: CASSFRRAGTGELFF. For the CDR3, the DNA is TGTGCCAGCAGCTTTCGTAGGGCCGGCACCGGGGAGCTGTTTTTT.

The gene calls are TRBV7-2 and TRBJ2-7, with unresolved D. V was pared by 2 bases and J by 0 bases, with 8 bases between. CDR1 SGHTA and CDR2 FQGNSA come from the germline V gene. The CDR3 has 14 residues. The DNA for the CDR3 is TGTGCCAGCAGCTTATCGGACGACTCCTACGAGCAGTACTTC. Translation: CASSLSDDSYEQYF.

This clone showed up just once. The chain links TRBV28 to TRBJ1-2; no firm D call. Germline CDR1 and CDR2: MDHEN and SYDVKM. The CDR3 is made up of 12 amino acids. V dropped 8 bases and J dropped 1 base, with 8 bases sitting between them. The CDR3 protein is CASSGINYGYTF. CDR3 nucleotides: TGTGCCAGCTCTGGCATTAACTATGGCTACACCTTC.

V is TRBV25-1 and J is TRBJ2-1, with 9 bases identical to TRBD2. The CDR3 totals 16 residues. Unmatched junction bases numbered 3, after V lost 2 bases and J lost 1 base. Germline V lookup: CDR1 MGHDK, CDR2 SYGVNS. The CDR3: CASSEAGGRSYNEQFF. As DNA, the CDR3 is TGTGCCAGCAGTGAAGCGGGGGGGCGTTCCTACAATGAGCAGTTCTTC.

The chain combines TRBV5-1 with TRBJ2-2; TRBD1 aligns across 12 bases. V shed 4 bases and J 4 bases; nucleotides not matched to a gene: 2. There are 15 residues in the CDR3. CDR1 and CDR2 from the germline V gene are SGHRS and YFSETQ. The CDR3 loop reads CASSRDRGRTGELFF. CDR3 DNA sequence: TGCGCCAGCAGCCGGGACAGGGGGCGCACCGGGGAGCTGTTTTTT. Full variable domain (remainder filled in from reference TRBV5-1 and TRBJ2-2): KAGVTQTPRYLIKTRGQQVTLSCSPISGHRSVSWYQQTPGQGLQFLFEYFSETQRNKGNFPGRFSGRQFSNSRSEMNVSTLELGDSALYLCASSRDRGRTGELFFGEGSRLTVL.

The chain combines TRBV5-6 with TRBJ2-4; D could derive from TRBD1 or TRBD2 (6 bases each). The germline V gene encodes CDR1 SGHDT and CDR2 YYEEEE. The length of the CDR3 is 15 residues. Trimming shortened V by 1 base and J by 0 bases, and 8 bases separated the two germline ends. CDR3 region: CASSLRGLAKNIQYF. For the CDR3, the DNA is TGTGCCAGCAGCTTGCGGGGGCTAGCCAAAAACATTCAGTACTTC. The whole variable domain, filled in from reference TRBV5-6 and TRBJ2-4, reads DAGVTQSPTHLIKTRGQQVTLRCSPKSGHDTVSWYQQALGQGPQFIFQYYEEEERQRGNFPDRFSGHQFPNYSSELNVNALLLGDSALYLCASSLRGLAKNIQYFGAGTRLSVL.

The genes are TRBV5-1 and TRBJ2-5; D uncertain. V lost 2 bases and J lost 4, with 6 bases in between. This CDR3 contains 12 residues. From germline, CDR1 is SGHRS and CDR2 YFSETQ. The CDR3 DNA reads TGCGCCAGCAGCTTTACCCGAGAGACCCAGTACTTC. It is translated as CASSFTRETQYF.

V usage is TRBV30 and J usage is TRBJ1-5; tentative D call: TRBD1 (5 bases). V lost 0 bases to trimming and J lost 6 bases, with 12 bases between them. The CDR3 consists of 14 residues. From germline, CDR1 is GTSNPN and CDR2 SVGIG (reference sequence). The CDR3 coding sequence is TGTGCCTGGAGTGTAGGGGCAGGGAGTCAGCCCCAGCATTTT. As protein: CAWSVGAGSQPQHF.

The V and J genes are TRBV19 and TRBJ2-1, with 7 positions matching TRBD2. Per germline, CDR1 LNHDA and CDR2 SQIVND (reference sequence). V lost 1 base, J lost 4 bases, and 7 bases stayed unmatched. The CDR3 extends over 16 amino acids. The CDR3, as DNA: TGTGCCAGTAGTATAGTTGGGAGGGATCGGTACAATGAGCAGTTCTTC. Translated, it gives CASSIVGRDRYNEQFF.

The V call is TRBV6-1, the J call TRBJ1-3; D unresolved. This CDR3 has 13 amino acids. The germline V gene has CDR1 MNHNS and CDR2 SASEGT. The germline V and J ends were trimmed by 6 bases and 1 base, with 7 bases remaining between them. CDR3 protein: CASSYSSGNTIYF. The CDR3 nucleotides read TGTGCCAGCAGCTACAGTTCTGGAAACACCATATATTTT.

J is TRBJ1-2 and V is TRBV6-4; TRBD1 matches at 10 bases. The germline V gene encodes CDR1 MRHNA and CDR2 SNTAGT. This CDR3 has 13 residues. With 2 bases clipped from V and 8 bases from J, the junction kept 2 bases outside the gene matches. In DNA form, the CDR3 reads TGTGCCAGCAGTGACGGGACAGGGGAGGGCTACACCTTC. Its protein is CASSDGTGEGYTF.

V is TRBV5-5 and J is TRBJ1-2; 7 positions match TRBD1. Trimming cost V 3 bases and J 7 bases; bases outside gene matches: 3. There are 12 residues in the CDR3. Germline V gene sequence: CDR1 SGHKS, CDR2 YYEKEE (reference sequence). The CDR3 DNA follows: TGTGCCAGCAGCTGGGGACAGTTTGGCTACACCTTC. Protein product: CASSWGQFGYTF.

This clone has more than one count but fewer than ten. The rearrangement links TRBV20-1 to TRBJ1-2; 7 bases fit TRBD1. Per the germline V gene, CDR1 is DFQATT and CDR2 is SNEGSKA (reference sequence). This CDR3 has 11 residues. The CDR3 spells CMEQGDVGYTF. For the CDR3, the DNA is TGCATGGAGCAGGGGGATGTAGGCTACACCTTC.

V and J are TRBV18 and TRBJ1-2; 12 bases are a match to TRBD1. Germline CDR1 and CDR2: KGHSH and LQKENI. V trimming: 3 bases; J trimming: 8 bases; junction bases outside the gene matches: 7. The CDR3 contains 15 residues. CDR3 DNA: TGTGCCAGCTCACCGCCGGGACAGGGGGCCGGAGGCTACACCTTC. Its translation is CASSPPGQGAGGYTF.

The chain recombines TRBV6-6 with TRBJ1-5, with TRBD1 matching over 7 bases. Losses at the gene ends were 5 bases for V and 5 bases for J; bases not matched to a gene: 21. CDR1 is MNHNY, CDR2 SVGAGI, per germline (reference sequence). The CDR3 runs 19 residues. CDR3: CASSRTGDTASGPYQPQHF. The CDR3 DNA is TGTGCCAGCAGTCGAACAGGGGACACAGCCTCGGGGCCGTATCAGCCCCAGCATTTT.

The chain uses TRBV27 and TRBJ2-7; D ambiguous. V was cut by 2 bases and J by 2 bases, with 7 bases left in between. The CDR3 spans 13 residues. Germline CDR1 and CDR2: MNHEY and SMNVEV (reference sequence). CDR3 bases: TGTGCCAGCAGTTTAAAATGGGCCTACGAGCAGTACTTC. Translation gives CASSLKWAYEQYF.